The clone carrying this T cell receptor beta chain was observed a handful of times. Its antigen is unknown. Between the trimmed V and J ends, which lost 0 bases and 0 bases, there was a span of 9 bases. Germline assignment: CDR1 SGHTA and CDR2 FQGNSA. CDR3 length: 15 residues. This record comes from a study of vaccination and CD4 T cells after COVID-19. Once obtained from cultured CD4+ T cells, the DNA was sequenced using the Oncomine TCR Beta short-read assay. Cultured CD4+ T cells were the source of extracted genomic DNA. TCRdb re-analysed the PCR reads in MiXCR, keeping a single row per CDR3 protein. Of some 7,600 distinct CDR3 sequences listed, under 40% were seen once; the top ten hold roughly an eighth. The treatment is: approximately nine-day PBMC culture with coronavirus spike peptide pools or control peptides (ViraFEST assay). Before the COVID-19 pandemic (2011-2018), CD4+ T cells were obtained from the unexposed donor.

This chain joins TRBV7-2 and TRBJ2-7; TRBD1 might be the D (5 bases). Sequencing input: CD4+ T cells from blood, cultured in vitro. The receptor comes from a human donor in good health. This chain's CDR3 is CASSLAGAVSYEQYF. CDR3 DNA sequence: TGTGCCAGCAGCTTAGCAGGGGCGGTCTCCTACGAGCAGTACTTC.